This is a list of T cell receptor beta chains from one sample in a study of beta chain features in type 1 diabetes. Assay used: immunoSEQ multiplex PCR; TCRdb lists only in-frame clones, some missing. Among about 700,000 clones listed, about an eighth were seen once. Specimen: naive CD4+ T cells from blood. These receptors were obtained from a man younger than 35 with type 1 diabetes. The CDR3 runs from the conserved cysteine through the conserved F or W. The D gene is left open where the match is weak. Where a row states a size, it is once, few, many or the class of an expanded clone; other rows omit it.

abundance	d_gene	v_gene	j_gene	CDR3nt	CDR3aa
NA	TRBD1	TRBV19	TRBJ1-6	TGTGCCACTGGACAGGGGTCAATCTCACCCCTCCACTTT	CATGQGSISPLHF
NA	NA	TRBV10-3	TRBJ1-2	TGTGCCATCAGTGAGTCCGGGCCCACCTCCTATGGCTACACCTTC	CAISESGPTSYGYTF
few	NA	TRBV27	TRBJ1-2	TGTGCCAGCAGTCCAGGAGGGGAAGGGCGCCCCGGTGGCTACACCTTC	CASSPGGEGRPGGYTF
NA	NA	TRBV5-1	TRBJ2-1	TGCGCCAGCAGTGGCGGTAGCTCCTACAATGAGCAGTTCTTC	CASSGGSSYNEQFF
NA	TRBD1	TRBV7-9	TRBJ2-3	TGTGCCAGCAGCCGAGGACAGGGGATCGGAGATACGCAGTATTTT	CASSRGQGIGDTQYF
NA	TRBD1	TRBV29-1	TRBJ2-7	TGCAGCGTTGAAGATGGGACAGGGGGCAACGAGCAGTACTTC	CSVEDGTGGNEQYF
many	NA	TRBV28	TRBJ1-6	TGTGCCAGCAGTGTCCGGCTTACGGCCCTCCACTTT	CASSVRLTALHF
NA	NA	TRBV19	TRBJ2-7	TGTGCCAGTAGTATAGTGGCGGCCTTGGGCGAGCAGTACTTC	CASSIVAALGEQYF
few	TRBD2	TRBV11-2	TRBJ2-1	TGTGCCAGCAGCTTCCTAGCGGGGAAGGACAATGAGCAGTTCTTC	CASSFLAGKDNEQFF
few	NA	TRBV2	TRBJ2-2	TGTGCCAGCAGTGAAGCGCTTCGGGCAGGCGCGAACACCGGGGAGCTGTTTTTT	CASSEALRAGANTGELFF
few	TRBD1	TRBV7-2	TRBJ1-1	TGTGCCAGCAGCCCTTCGACAGGGGCGGTGGACACTGAAGCTTTCTTT	CASSPSTGAVDTEAFF
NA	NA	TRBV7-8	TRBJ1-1	TGTGCCAGCAGCTTCGGCAGTCTTGAAGCTTTCTTT	CASSFGSLEAFF
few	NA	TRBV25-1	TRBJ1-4	TGTGCCAGCAGTGGTTGGGGGTACGAAAAACTGTTTTTT	CASSGWGYEKLFF
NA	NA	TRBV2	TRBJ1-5	TGTGCCAGCAGTGAACATAGGGTAGATCAGCCCCAGCATTTT	CASSEHRVDQPQHF
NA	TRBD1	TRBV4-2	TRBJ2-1	TGTGCCAGCAGCCAAGATCAGACACAGGGGGCCAACAATGAGCAGTTCTTC	CASSQDQTQGANNEQFF
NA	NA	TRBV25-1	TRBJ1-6	TGTGCCAGCAGTGAATTTGGGGGATACTCACCCCTCCACTTT	CASSEFGGYSPLHF
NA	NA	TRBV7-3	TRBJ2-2	TGTGCCAGCAGCTTACTAGGGGCAGGGTCAGCCGGGGAGCTGTTTTTT	CASSLLGAGSAGELFF
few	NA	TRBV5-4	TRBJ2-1	TGTGCCAGCAGCTCCTTAGAATATGAGCAGTTCTTC	CASSSLEYEQFF
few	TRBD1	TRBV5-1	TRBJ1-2	TGCGCCAGCAGCTTGGATCTTGGGACAGTATATGGCTACACCTTC	CASSLDLGTVYGYTF
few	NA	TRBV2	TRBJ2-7	TGTGCCAGCAGTGAGGGCAGGGGTCATCCCGAGCAGTACTTC	CASSEGRGHPEQYF
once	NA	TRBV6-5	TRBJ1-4	TGTGCCAGCAGATTGACGGACGCAACTAATGAAAAACTGTTTTTT	CASRLTDATNEKLFF
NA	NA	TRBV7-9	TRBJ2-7	TGTGCCAGCAGCTTTTTCGCAGATTCCTACGAGCAGTACTTC	CASSFFADSYEQYF
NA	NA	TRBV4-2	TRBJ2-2	TGTGCCAGCAGCCAAGATATAGACATCCTTCAAAGGGAGCTGTTTTTT	CASSQDIDILQRELFF
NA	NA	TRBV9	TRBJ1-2	TGTGCCAGCAGCGCAGGGAATACTAACTATGGCTACACCTTC	CASSAGNTNYGYTF
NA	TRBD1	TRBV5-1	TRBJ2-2	TGCGCCAGCGGGACAGGGGGCGAGAACACCGGGGAGCTGTTTTTT	CASGTGGENTGELFF
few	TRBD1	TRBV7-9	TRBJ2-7	TGTGCCAGCAGCTGGGACAGCTTCTACGAGCAGTACTTC	CASSWDSFYEQYF
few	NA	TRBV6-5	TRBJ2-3	TGTGCCAGCAGTGACAGTGTCCCAGATACGCAGTATTTT	CASSDSVPDTQYF
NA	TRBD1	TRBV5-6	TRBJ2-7	TGTGCCAGCAGCTTGTATCGACAGGGGTACTACGAGCAGTACTTC	CASSLYRQGYYEQYF
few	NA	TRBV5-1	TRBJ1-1	TGCGCCAGCATGACGGGGCTGAGCACTGAAGCTTTCTTT	CASMTGLSTEAFF
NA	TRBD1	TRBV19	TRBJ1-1	TGTGCCAGTAGTATCTGGACAGGGGGCGCGGATGAAGCTTTCTTT	CASSIWTGGADEAFF
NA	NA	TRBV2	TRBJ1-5	TGTGCCAGCAGTGAGTCGGAGGTTCAGCCCCAGCATTTT	CASSESEVQPQHF
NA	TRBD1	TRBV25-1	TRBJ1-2	TGTGCCAGCAGACAGGGGTGGGATGGCTACACCTTC	CASRQGWDGYTF
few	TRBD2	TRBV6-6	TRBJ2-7	TGTGCCAGCAGTTACTCGAGGCCTAGCGGGGCCTACGAGCAGTACTTC	CASSYSRPSGAYEQYF
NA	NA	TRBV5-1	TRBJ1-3	TGCGCCAGCAGCTTGGAGCCGGACAGCTCTGGAAACACCATATATTTT	CASSLEPDSSGNTIYF
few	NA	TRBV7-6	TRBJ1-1	TGTGCCAGCAGCTTTAGCGCGTCCGGCTTAATGAACACTGAAGCTTTCTTT	CASSFSASGLMNTEAFF
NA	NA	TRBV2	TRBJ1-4	TGTGCCAGCAACGGCAGAGCTAATGAAAAACTGTTTTTT	CASNGRANEKLFF
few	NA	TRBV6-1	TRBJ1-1	TGTGCCAGCAGTGAAACCCTTAACACTGAAGCTTTCTTT	CASSETLNTEAFF
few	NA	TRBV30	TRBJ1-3	TGTGCCTGGACTAGGCAGTCTGGAAACACCATATATTTT	CAWTRQSGNTIYF